This TCR beta chain was profiled in a study of identical twins. Template switching added a universal primer site; cDNA carried unique molecular identifiers. TCRdb reanalysed the 5' RACE reads using MiXCR and keeps one entry per CDR3 protein. The sample records hundreds of thousands of distinct CDR3 sequences, 20% to 25% being singletons. Notes on the study in general: Modelling underestimated the level of out-of-frame TCR alpha sharing observed in monozygotic twins. Compared with unrelated sharing, twin-shared out-of-frame alpha sequences had more low-probability sequences.

This clonotype has more than one count but fewer than ten. Antigen specificity is unknown. The CDR3 runs to 17 residues. Germline lookup yields CDR1 SGHVS and CDR2 FNYEAQ. J gave up 12 bases and V 8 bases, and 19 bases lay outside the gene matches. These same data were also listed under a study on yellow fever vaccine responses in identical twins. That publication notes: It has been reported that, in twins, the vaccine T cell response seemed partly convergent and partly personalized.

The chain is built from TRBV7-6 and TRBJ2-3; 14 nucleotides agree with TRBD2. The receptor comes from a woman between 18 and 29 years old in good health. The sequenced sample consisted of CD4+ T cells sorted from blood. The DNA of the CDR3 is TGTGCCAGCGCCTATACCGACGGGACTAGCGGGAGTGGTGTTCAGTATTTT. Protein: CASAYTDGTSGSGVQYF.